The TCR beta chain described here comes from a study of immune heterogeneity within non-small cell lung tumors. General study points: Local T-cell clonality tracked local tumor mutational burden; the correlation was moderate but significant (R roughly 0.33).

Bulk tumor genomic DNA (about 600 ng per sample) served as template. Collection of several biopsies per primary tumor, spaced far apart, took place during surgery. Patients with untreated, newly diagnosed non-small cell lung cancer underwent curative surgery. All donors had received a new diagnosis of non-small cell lung cancer and were undergoing surgery with curative intent. The length of the CDR3 is 17 residues. The germline V gene has CDR1 MGHRA and CDR2 YSYEKL. On this clonotype itself: Antigen specificity is unknown. Since a much larger clone is just one base distant, this may be a read error.

Multiplex PCR amplified the TCR beta CDR3 region. Its first round ran for nine to eleven cycles with 32 V and 13 J primers. MiXCR, run by TCRdb on the multiplex PCR reads, gives a single entry per CDR3 protein. The sample holds 20,000 to 25,000 distinct CDR3 sequences; roughly 29% are singletons and the top ten take around 4.3%. This rearrangement joins TRBV4-1 to TRBJ2-7, with D unclear. This receptor was obtained from a man aged 35 to 55 with non-small cell lung cancer. The sequencing sample was made of lung tumor tissue. The CDR3 protein is CASSQIHGQTSSYDQYF. The CDR3 DNA sequence: TGCGCCAGCAGCCAAATACACGGGCAGACGAGCTCCTACGATCAGTACTTC.